This TCR beta chain emerged from a study of T cell responses to AZD1222 COVID-19 vaccine. About the research overall: Samples with a second dose at about 4 or about 12 weeks were pooled together.

Profiling relied on immunoSEQ multiplex PCR, and the TCRdb table lists in-frame clones only, not all of them. Of around 87,000 clones listed, approximately 91% are singletons. Details on this clone: What it recognizes is unknown.

Study results and limitations: Elevations in Spike-specific TCR breadth and depth followed administration of two AZD1222 doses. Females made up more of the donors, who were largely white British, and clonal diversity may have come out too low. With dominance at 160-218 and 743-854, vaccine-associated CD4 TCRs spanned spike.

V shed 2 bases and J shed 5 bases, with 10 bases lying between them. The CDR3 has 13 amino acids. CDR1 and CDR2 from the germline V gene are MNHEY and SVGEGT. The chain couples TRBV6-2 or TRBV6-3 to TRBJ2-7; no firm D call. This clonotype was sampled from an adult in good health. The sequencing used peripheral blood, collected on day 0 of AZD1222 vaccination. The CDR3 here is CASSYPPGHEQYF. The CDR3, as DNA: TGTGCCAGCAGTTACCCTCCCGGCCACGAGCAGTACTTC.